This record looks at one TCR beta chain sequence and its context. Its target is not known. The data originate from a study of OX40 agonist ivuxolimab in advanced cancers. Study summary: Cohort: approximately 83% men, mean age 60, aged about 23 to 79. The study reported partial responses in three patients: one hepatocellular carcinoma, two cutaneous melanoma.

Method: immunoSEQ multiplex PCR; TCRdb's copy keeps in-frame clones and lacks some. The sample records tens of thousands of clones, over 65% being singletons. Notes on the study in general: CD4+ and CD8+ T cells in blood underwent clonal expansion by week 6 at 0.1 to 3.0 mg/kg. It was not determined which antigens were specifically recognized by the peripheral T cells that had undergone clonal expansion.

V was clipped by 4 bases and J by 2 bases; unmatched bases: 5. CDR1 and CDR2 (germline): SGHRS, YFSETQ. The CDR3 extends over 15 amino acids. Sequenced material: CD4+ or CD8+ T cells sorted from blood, taken in a trial of the OX40 agonist ivuxolimab. This chain connects TRBV5-1 to TRBJ2-3, with TRBD2 matching over 9 bases. This clonotype was sampled from an adult with an advanced solid tumor such as melanoma, head and neck, liver or kidney cancer. The CDR3 protein is CASSQRGALTDTQYF. The CDR3 nucleotides read TGCGCCAGCAGCCAGCGGGGGGCACTCACAGATACGCAGTATTTT.